This T cell receptor beta chain comes out of a study of T cells in Graves' hyperthyroidism and ophthalmopathy (dated by TCRdb to 2018 to 2020). Regarding the research as a whole: Peripheral blood was collected at initial diagnosis, before any treatment. The study also compared thyroid tissue and blood T-cell repertoires from several Graves' hyperthyroidism patients. The 95 to 100 discovery patients were randomly divided into training and test sets at a 7:3 ratio. An independent validation cohort of under 20 hyperthyroidism patients and 17 patients who later progressed to ophthalmopathy tested prospective prediction of ophthalmopathy. Once sampling was done, hyperthyroidism patients were given methimazole at a starting dose of 30 mg daily, whereas ophthalmopathy patients were given high-dose intravenous methylprednisolone. TCR V-J signatures able to tell the groups apart were searched for in a discovery cohort of more than 90 patients, of whom around 42 had Graves' ophthalmopathy and 57 had stable Graves' hyperthyroidism. TCR Vbeta CDR3 sequencing of 120 to 150 peripheral blood samples (fewer than 45 ophthalmopathy, 75 hyperthyroidism and roughly 17 progressor patients) is reported in the paper. The study at large found these results: Blood samples also contained most of the expanded thyroid clonotypes (frequency above 0.001), which suggests that blood repertoires may reflect thyroid immune responses. In validation, the model predicted progression to ophthalmopathy a median of roughly 6.5 months before onset, with roughly 70% sensitivity and 72.22% specificity. No statistical method was used to set the sample size in advance, and investigators knew the group allocation. A model built on a 13 V-J signature distinguished ophthalmopathy from stable hyperthyroidism, reaching approximately 89% sensitivity and 81.08% specificity in cross-validation and 80%/75% in testing.

The CDR3 holds 13 amino acids from the cysteine to the phenylalanine. The only DNA kept is the CDR3, 39 bases in frame from the first base. The germline V gene specifies MNHNS as CDR1 and SASEGT as CDR2. Germline trimming: 11 bases from V, 4 bases from J; junction bases outside gene matches: 8. The TCR beta CDR3 regions were amplified from the RNA transcripts. A first-round RT-PCR of the TCR CDR3 used the HTBI primer set with the Qiagen OneStep RT-PCR kit. Libraries were constructed in a second round of multiplex PCR, after which size selection and purification were carried out. Paired-end sequencing of the libraries was performed with 100 bp reads on an Illumina HiSeq2000. Processing in the source paper ran as follows. SOAPnuke was used to process the raw data, with reads discarded if the reads contained adapters or uncalled bases, had a mean Phred below 15, or lacked an exact constant-primer or identifier match. COPE v1.2.5 was used to merge high-quality paired reads, and clonotypes were defined as unique nucleotide sequences. MiTCR v1.1 was used to align the clonotypes against IMGT TRBV, TRBD and TRBJ reference segments. The analysis was restricted to V-J combinations with a frequency above 0.0001, which together covered about 99% of the repertoires. The TCS score was defined as the ratio of F50 (clonal expansion) to E x V (chaos), calculated using BLOSUM62-based TCRdist between CDR3 peptides within each V-J. Welch's t-statistics and random forest reduced around 520 V-J features to fewer than 15, which were used in a naive Bayes classifier (R e1071). TCRdb cleaned the public reads at Q25 with fastp, built clones with MiXCR and kept in-frame beta chains. For every CDR3 protein sequence, its rows merge into one entry that carries the most common genes and DNA. In this record, the V and J calls reflect TCRdb's handling and not the investigators' own analysis. The sample contains 150,000 to 200,000 distinct CDR3 sequences, roughly 10% of them found a single time. Of the sample, roughly 23% falls within the top ten clones.

Hyperthyroidism patients were newly diagnosed, had a disease duration of under 2 months, and were aged 18 to 65 years. The study excluded patients with uncontrolled infections, other autoimmune diseases, pregnancy or lactation. Clinical symptoms, serum thyroxine and TRAb, thyroid ultrasound, and orbital computed tomography formed the basis for the diagnoses. Blood from progressor patients was collected at the time of first diagnosis with hyperthyroidism, before any ophthalmopathy symptoms had appeared. PBMCs were isolated from about 9.2 ml of fresh peripheral blood by Ficoll-Paque density gradient centrifugation. Progressor patients were defined as those initially diagnosed with Graves' hyperthyroidism in whom ophthalmopathy developed during follow-up. Total RNA was extracted with Trizol reagent, and quality was checked on an Agilent 2100 Bioanalyzer. Comment on this clonotype: Its antigen target is currently unknown. No much larger clone is present one base from it, and per-base qualities are unavailable.

Sequenced: blood. The receptor was isolated from a young woman with Graves' hyperthyroidism that later progressed to Graves' ophthalmopathy. Recombination connected TRBV6-1 to TRBJ2-1; TRBD1 aligns with 7 central bases. CDR3 loop: CAGHRGGYNEQFF. The DNA sequence is given as TGTGCCGGCCACAGGGGCGGGTACAATGAGCAGTTCTTC.